Reported below is one TCR beta chain. Authors' processing steps: Reference gene primer amplification gave nucleated cell count estimates. Data came from immunoSEQ multiplex PCR; TCRdb stores just in-frame clones and leaves some out. From that table come the V and J calls and clone size; the DNA was used to work out D and trimming. The repertoire includes roughly 150,000 clones, about 85% of them detected once, and roughly 8% sits in the top ten. Trimming took off 6 bases at V and 1 base at J, with 5 bases between the two ends. Germline CDR1 MNHEY, CDR2 SVGAGI. The CDR3 loop spans 12 amino acids. The sample belongs to a study of blood T cell repertoires in COVID-19. On the study more broadly: Samples taken during acute and convalescent COVID-19 were collected in the United States, Italy and Spain. T cells, B-cell-depleted T cells, or PBMCs supplied cDNA or gDNA.

The chain employs TRBV6-5 and TRBJ2-3; D is ambiguous. The specimen sequenced was PBMCs or T cells enriched from blood (not recorded which). The receptor was derived from a woman aged 50 to 65 who had recovered from COVID-19. CDR3 sequence reads: CASRPGTDTQYF. In DNA, the CDR3 is TGTGCCAGCAGACCAGGCACAGATACGCAGTATTTT.